The entry below describes one T cell receptor beta chain. Its antigen is unidentified. This sample was included in a study of response to subunit inactivated influenza vaccine. Study-wide points: Few additional T cells are recruited per seasonal influenza vaccination, authors suggested.

V was pared by 6 bases and J by 5 bases, with 13 bases of the junction left unmatched. The germline V gene has CDR1 SEHNR and CDR2 FQNEAQ (reference sequence). This CDR3 comprises 16 residues. TCRdb used MiXCR to reprocess the RT-PCR reads, holding one entry per CDR3 protein. The sample includes around 790,000 distinct CDR3 sequences, over 20% of them seen just once. This material consisted of PBMCs from blood, taken around 5 days after vaccination. V is TRBV7-9 and J is TRBJ2-5; 9 nucleotides align to TRBD1. The source is a man aged 45-65 years who received an inactivated influenza vaccine. The DNA of the CDR3 is TGTGCCAGCAGTTATACGCCGGGACAGGGAGCGGAGACCCAGTACTTC. Amino acid sequence: CASSYTPGQGAETQYF.